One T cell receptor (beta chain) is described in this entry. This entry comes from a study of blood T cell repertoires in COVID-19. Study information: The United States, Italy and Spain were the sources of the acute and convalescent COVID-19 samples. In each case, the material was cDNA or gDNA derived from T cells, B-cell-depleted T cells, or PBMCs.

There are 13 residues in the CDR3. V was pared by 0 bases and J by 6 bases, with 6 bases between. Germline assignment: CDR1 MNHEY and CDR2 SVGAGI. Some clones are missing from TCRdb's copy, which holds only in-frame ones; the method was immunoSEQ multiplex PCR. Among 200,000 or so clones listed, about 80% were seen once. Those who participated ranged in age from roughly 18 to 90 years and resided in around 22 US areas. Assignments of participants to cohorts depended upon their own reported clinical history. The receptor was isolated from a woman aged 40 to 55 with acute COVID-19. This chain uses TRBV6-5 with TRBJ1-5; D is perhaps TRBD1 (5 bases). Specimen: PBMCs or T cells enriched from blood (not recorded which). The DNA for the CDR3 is TGTGCCAGCAGTTACTCCAGGGCTCAGCCCCAGCATTTT. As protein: CASSYSRAQPQHF.